This TCR beta chain was identified in a study of blood T cell repertoires in COVID-19. Generated by immunoSEQ multiplex PCR, the TCRdb table keeps only in-frame clones and is missing some. The sample lists 200,000 to 250,000 clones; roughly 80% were seen once. The germline V and J ends were trimmed by 3 bases and 4 bases, with 9 bases remaining between them. Germline CDR1 MNHEY, CDR2 SMNVEV (reference sequence). The CDR3 totals 14 residues. The sample comprised PBMCs or T cells enriched from blood (not recorded which). The genes are TRBV27 and TRBJ1-4; a weak D match, TRBD1 (5 bases). The TCR originated in a woman aged 40 to 50 with acute COVID-19. Here the CDR3 DNA reads TGTGCCAGCAGTTTCGGCGGGGGTAATGAAAAACTGTTTTTT. Translation gives CASSFGGGNEKLFF.